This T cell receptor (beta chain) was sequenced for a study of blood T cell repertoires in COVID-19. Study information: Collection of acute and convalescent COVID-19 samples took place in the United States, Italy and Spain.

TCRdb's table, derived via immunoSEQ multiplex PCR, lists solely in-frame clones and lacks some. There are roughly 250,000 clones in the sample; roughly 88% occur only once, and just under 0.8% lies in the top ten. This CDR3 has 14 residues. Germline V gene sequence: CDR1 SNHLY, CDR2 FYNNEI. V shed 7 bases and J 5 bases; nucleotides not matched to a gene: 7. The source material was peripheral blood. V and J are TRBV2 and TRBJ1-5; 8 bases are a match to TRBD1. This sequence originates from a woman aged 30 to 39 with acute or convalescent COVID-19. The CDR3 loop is CASNHDRGHQPQHF. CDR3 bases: TGTGCCAGCAACCACGACAGGGGTCATCAGCCCCAGCATTTT. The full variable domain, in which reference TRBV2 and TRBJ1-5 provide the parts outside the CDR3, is EPEVTQTPSHQVTQMGQEVILRCVPISNHLYFYWYRQILGQKVEFLVSFYNNEISEKSEIFDDQFSVERPDGSNFTLKIRSTKLEDSAMYFCASNHDRGHQPQHFGDGTRLSIL.